Listed below are T cell receptor beta chains from one sample, sequenced in a study of blood T cells in healthy people across ages. MiXCR was run by TCRdb on the 5' RACE reads, yielding one entry per CDR3 protein. The table has about 640,000 distinct CDR3 sequences, 45% to 65% seen once. Material: blood. The source is a man aged 60 to 69 in good health. Each CDR3 is given with its conserved first and last residue. Each record gives: CDR3 DNA, CDR3 protein, CDR3 length, D gene, J gene, clone size, V gene. A D gene is named only where the DNA matches it firmly. Rows may omit the clone size; those that give it use once, few, many or a size class.

TGCAGCGTTGAAGGGACAGCTCGCACTGAAGCTTTCTTT,CSVEGTARTEAFF,13,NA,TRBJ1-1,NA,TRBV29-1
TGTGCCAGCAGTTACCACAACGAGCAGTACTTC,CASSYHNEQYF,11,NA,TRBJ2-7,NA,TRBV6-5
TGTGCCAGCAGTTCCCCCAGCGGGGGGGCCGGGGAGCTGTTTTTT,CASSSPSGGAGELFF,15,TRBD2,TRBJ2-2,few,TRBV27
TGCGCCAGCAGCCCGGGACAGGGTGGCCGGACAGATACGCAGTATTTT,CASSPGQGGRTDTQYF,16,TRBD1,TRBJ2-3,NA,TRBV5-1
TGTGCCATCAAGAACGGGGTACAAGAGACCCAGTACTTC,CAIKNGVQETQYF,13,NA,TRBJ2-5,NA,TRBV10-3
TGCGCCAGCCGTCCCGGGGAAGATAATTCACCCCTCCACTTT,CASRPGEDNSPLHF,14,NA,TRBJ1-6,NA,TRBV4-1
TGCGCCAGCAGCTTGAGTCAGGGCTTGAACACTGAAGCTTTCTTT,CASSLSQGLNTEAFF,15,NA,TRBJ1-1,NA,TRBV5-1
TGTGCCAGCAGTTACACCGACAGGGGGCTTGGAAACACCATATATTTT,CASSYTDRGLGNTIYF,16,TRBD1,TRBJ1-3,NA,TRBV6-5
TGTGCCAGCAGTCCTACAGGGGGTTTAGGCTCCTACAATGAGCAGTTCTTC,CASSPTGGLGSYNEQFF,17,TRBD1,TRBJ2-1,NA,TRBV12-3/TRBV12-4
TGTGCCAGCAGAAACACCCCCAGAGAGACCCAGTACTTC,CASRNTPRETQYF,13,NA,TRBJ2-5,NA,TRBV12-3/TRBV12-4
TGTGCCAGCAGTCCCCGACAGGGAAGTTCCTATGGCTACACCTTC,CASSPRQGSSYGYTF,15,TRBD1,TRBJ1-2,NA,TRBV6-6
TGTGCCACCAGTGGGGGGCAGGGTGTGGATGAGCAGTTCTTC,CATSGGQGVDEQFF,14,NA,TRBJ2-1,few,TRBV24-1
TGTGCCAGCAGCTTATGGGAGGGCTACGAGCAGTACTTC,CASSLWEGYEQYF,13,TRBD2,TRBJ2-7,NA,TRBV7-8
TGTGCCACCAGTGACCGGACAGGGGGCACAGATACGCAGTATTTT,CATSDRTGGTDTQYF,15,TRBD1,TRBJ2-3,NA,TRBV24-1
TGTGCCAGCAGTTTTCCCAGATATAATTCACCCCTCCACTTT,CASSFPRYNSPLHF,14,NA,TRBJ1-6,NA,TRBV28
TGTGCCAGCAGCCGTAGCGGGTCCTACAATGAGCAGTTCTTC,CASSRSGSYNEQFF,14,TRBD2,TRBJ2-1,few,TRBV2
TGTGCCATCAGTGAGTCGGGACGGAAAGAGACCCAGTTCTTC,CAISESGRKETQFF,14,NA,TRBJ2-1,once,TRBV10-3
TGCAGTGCTAATCCCCAGGGGGGGGGCTCCTACGAGCAGTACTTC,CSANPQGGGSYEQYF,15,NA,TRBJ2-7,NA,TRBV20-1
TGCAGCGCACAGGGGACCTGGGAGACCCAGTACTTC,CSAQGTWETQYF,12,TRBD1,TRBJ2-5,NA,TRBV29-1